What follows is one TCR beta chain and its context. The specificity of this receptor is unknown. In total, 630 or so healthy bone marrow donors made up the cohort. All cohort members were sampled while nominally healthy, although unrecorded immune exposures were likely present. The donor tested CMV seropositive and was one of the 289 seropositive cohort members. Every donor gave a peripheral blood sample, and the peripheral blood mononuclear cells from that sample were used for TCR beta sequencing. Genomic DNA extraction from the blood cell samples was performed with the Qiagen DNeasy Blood Extraction Kit. The data belong to a study of cytomegalovirus exposure and HLA in healthy donors (dated by TCRdb to about 2017). About the study as a whole: An earlier analysis of about 530 of the donors reported 276 Gb of sequence data and 117 million unique TCR beta sequences obtained from 150 million to 200 million T cells. The study aimed to test whether signatures of past pathogen exposure could be identified by cataloging public T cell receptors. Donor age, sex, ethnicity and CMV serostatus were compiled alongside the repertoire data. All discovery cohort repertoires had been generated using a single sequencing platform. A few DR-DQ haplotypes were treated as single units for association and clustering because of strong linkage in the cohort. The genetic ancestry cluster associated with self-reported Caucasian donors included over 65% of the roughly 390 genotyped donors. To decide whether each TCR beta V gene segment behaved as functional or pseudogenic, an earlier analysis of several hundred of the donors relied on high-throughput TCR beta sequencing. Using immunosequencing, the study profiled T cell repertoires from approximately 700 subjects and related those repertoires to cytomegalovirus serostatus. The number of typed donors differed by locus: roughly 629-640 for A, B, C, DRB1 and DQB1; approximately 520 for DQA1; 606 for DPA1; and roughly 470 for DPB1. The study combined high-throughput TCR immunosequencing, statistical association of individual TCRs with disease status, and machine learning to predict cytomegalovirus infection status. Both class I and class II loci were covered by HLA typing, at four-digit resolution. In a later analysis, previously published TCR beta repertoires from about 670 donors were re-analyzed and high-resolution HLA genotyping was added so that TCR occurrence patterns could be studied. A separate validation cohort of about 110 different subjects was used in addition to the roughly 620-subject first cohort. About 300 gigabases of sequencing data and tens of millions of unique TCR sequences were included in an early release covering several hundred HLA-typed donors. In a later genetic analysis, genome-wide SNP genotypes for about 55% of the roughly 700 donors were used, and that subset was treated as a discovery cohort. Across about 380 genotyped donors of the cohort, an average of roughly 250,000 unique TCR beta nucleotide sequences per donor were sequenced, and roughly 17% of those sequences were non-productive. Rather than drawing on any new phenotypic data, the later analysis identified candidate immune exposures from TCR beta sequences and the way those sequences occurred across donors.

Overall study results and their limits: Because counts were too low, approximately 18 rarely observed V segments, including chromosome 9 orphons, were excluded from the earlier analysis of 587 of the donors. According to the authors, the approach could potentially be generalized to other disease states and immunological phenotypes. Some IMGT-functional V segments, including TRBV6-2 and TRBV6-3, could not be told apart with the 87-base-pair reads, so those segments were excluded. The classifier was reported to diagnose cytomegalovirus status with high specificity and sensitivity in both the original and validation cohorts. In vitro tests confirmed that a few of the cytomegalovirus-associated TCR beta chains recognize cytomegalovirus antigens. In a later analysis, about 17,000 TCR beta sequences were associated with specific HLA alleles at a false discovery rate of 0.05. The study listed 150 to 200 TCR beta chains as associated with cytomegalovirus. Only TCR beta chains were sequenced in this cohort, and the absence of alpha or paired-chain data limited detectable features. Correlated functional status among segregating V segments might be attributable to linkage disequilibrium, but an unknown experimental factor could not be ruled out. In a later analysis, the rate of TCR association differed among HLA loci, with DRB1 alleles having the most associated TCRs and HLA-C alleles having the fewest. According to a later genetic analysis, donors in an Asian-associated ancestry cluster had fewer N-insertions in productive TCRs than the roughly 670-donor mean. An earlier analysis of some 590 of the donors showed that most TCR beta V segments appeared in productive rearrangements either about 87% or about 30% of the time, which broadly matched IMGT annotations. When HLA alleles, especially DR and DQ, strongly co-occurred, attributing TCR associations to individual alleles was difficult. In a later genetic analysis, a missense DCLRE1C variant was associated with V-gene and J-gene trimming of TCR beta chains, and the association was replicated in an independent cohort. A later analysis found that HLA-associated TCR beta chains were more clonally expanded and had lower generation probabilities than equally common non-associated chains. A cluster of highly shared sequence variants was judged likely to represent a technical artifact of the sequencing pipeline. According to a later analysis, most CMV-associated TCR beta chains appeared to be HLA-restricted, and the HLA associations seemed to be driven largely by CMV exposure. While some public TCRs were present in many individuals, most TCR sequences turned up only very rarely across donors. A further reported finding was that TCR beta sequences accurately predicted the HLA-A and HLA-B alleles for most subjects in the first cohort. Immune exposure information for the cohort was limited to CMV serostatus. The presence/absence analyses assumed that sequencing depth was roughly uniform across donors, and that assumption may not be true. According to a later analysis, parvovirus B19, influenza, CMV and Epstein-Barr virus appeared linked to several top co-occurrence clusters. Because HLA typing was missing for some donors at each locus, association tests included only the typed subset.

The CDR3 covers 13 residues, taking in both the cysteine and the phenylalanine. The CDR3 DNA has 39 bases and is translated from base 1. Based on the germline V gene (reference sequence), the CDR1 and CDR2 sequences are MNHEY and SMNVEV. V is reduced by 4 bases and J by 1 base, leaving a spacing of 8 bases between them. The library was built by means of the immunoSEQ multiplex PCR assay. A mixture of 60 forward primers for TCR Vbeta segments and 13 reverse primers for TCR Jbeta segments was used in the multiplex PCR. The CDR3 region of rearranged TCR beta genes was amplified from genomic DNA with a multiplex PCR assay. Amplified TCR beta libraries were sequenced as 87-base-pair reads on the Illumina HiSeq System. The authors processed their data as follows. A later analysis counted about 80 million unique TCR beta chains across the 550 to 800 repertoires, and approximately 11 million of these chains were shared by at least two donors. To remove PCR and sequencing errors, raw reads were error-corrected and collapsed into unique sequences using a nearest-neighbor algorithm that merged closely related sequences. CDR3 sequences were aligned to IMGT reference sequences to assign V, D and J gene segments. For a sequence to be retained, a match of at least six nucleotides was required to both a V gene segment and a J gene segment. Rearrangements were called productive when the CDR3 lacked stop codons and stayed in frame with V and J; all others were non-productive. Following IMGT convention, CDR3 was defined as the stretch from the second conserved V-encoded cysteine to the conserved J-encoded phenylalanine. In an earlier analysis of just under 600 of the donors, sequences lacking an unambiguous match to a single V gene segment were excluded. An earlier analysis of approximately 590 of the donors called V segments functional above 56.7% productive rearrangements and segregating when the between-donor standard deviation exceeded 5%. To diagnose cytomegalovirus status from the catalog of TCR beta chain sequences, a statistical classification framework was built. In a later analysis, V and J genes were assigned by comparing TCR nucleotide sequences against IMGT/GENE-DB human TR gene sequences. In a later analysis, CDR3 sequences and most-parsimonious VDJ recombination scenarios were assigned using the TCRdist pipeline. In a later analysis, each TCR beta chain was defined by its CDR3 amino acid sequence together with its V-gene family, and reads without a unique V-gene family were excluded. In a later analysis, approximately 590 highly shared, low-generation-probability nucleotide sequences were removed to address suspected cross-contamination and a sequencing artifact. In a later analysis, a clonal expansion index was calculated for each public chain from normalized within-repertoire ranks of inferred template counts. Generation probabilities in a later analysis came from a VDJ recombination model fitted to out-of-frame rearrangements, and those results were checked against IGoR. A later analysis scored TCR-TCR, TCR-HLA and TCR-CMV co-occurrence with hypergeometric tests, applying a repertoire-size bias correction to TCR pairs. To estimate false discovery rates, a later analysis permuted the HLA or CMV assignments 20 times. In a later analysis, co-occurring TCRs were grouped using DBSCAN, and TCRdist sequence similarity was added for clustering within HLA-allele-positive subsets. Repertoires with fewer than 30,000 or more than 120,000 public chains, plus five repertoires with anomalous nucleotide sharing, were excluded from co-occurrence clustering. TCRdb took this table from immuneACCESS and kept in-frame rearrangements with V and J called. Such tables lack part of the clones; where checked against another copy, unresolved V genes explain under half of the gap, and the rest is unexplained. The V and J calls and the clone size are those of that table, but D and trimming were determined from the DNA. This sample's clone table shows tens of thousands of clones. The leading ten clones occupy around 17% of the sample.

The sequence links TRBV27 to TRBJ2-7, and TRBD1 may be the D gene, going by 5 matching bases. The clonotype comes from a male donor in good health and CMV-seropositive. Sequencing was carried out using PBMCs. The DNA is as follows: TGTGCCAGCAGTTATCAGGGTTCCTACGAGCAGTACTTC. Translated, this gives CASSYQGSYEQYF.